The 5 T cell receptor beta chains given below trace back to one sample, sequenced in a study of beta chain features in type 1 diabetes. What was sequenced were expressed TCRB transcripts, since all of the isolated RNA had been reverse transcribed. Produced via immunoSEQ multiplex PCR; TCRdb's table is partial and in-frame only. This table has about 160,000 clones, less than 9.5% appearing once. The sample was central memory CD4+ T cells from blood. The receptors shown here come from a woman younger than 30 in good health.

This clone was counted a few times. This sequence joins TRBV7-9 and TRBJ2-3, with D tentatively TRBD2 (6 bases). The CDR3 is 15 amino acids. V lost 5 bases to trimming and J lost 3 bases, with 15 bases between them. Germline V gene lookup returns CDR1 SEHNR and CDR2 FQNEAQ (reference sequence). The CDR3 coding sequence is TGTGCCAGCAGCGGCATGGGGGGAGTAACAGATACGCAGTATTTT. Translation: CASSGMGGVTDTQYF.

The chain joins TRBV18 to TRBJ2-5; D possibly corresponds to TRBD1 (5 bases). The CDR3 is made up of 14 amino acids. V lost 3 bases and J 1 base, leaving 9 bases between the germline ends. In germline, CDR1 is KGHSH, CDR2 LQKENI. Here the CDR3 DNA reads TGTGCCAGCTCACCTACAGGAGTCCAAGAGACCCAGTACTTC. Translating it yields CASSPTGVQETQYF.

V usage is TRBV5-1 and J usage is TRBJ2-5; TRBD1 might be the D (6 bases). This CDR3 spans 14 amino acids. Per the germline V gene, CDR1 is SGHRS and CDR2 is YFSETQ. Trimming cost V 4 bases and J 3 bases, with 13 bases left between them. CDR3 in amino acids: CASSLRDTKETQYF. DNA for the CDR3: TGCGCCAGCAGCCTCAGGGACACTAAAGAGACCCAGTACTTC.

The chain recombines TRBV7-9 with TRBJ1-4, with 10 bases identical to TRBD1. This CDR3 contains 14 residues. Germline V gene sequence: CDR1 SEHNR, CDR2 FQNEAQ (reference sequence). The J segment lost 7 bases and the V segment lost 4 bases, leaving 3 bases of the junction unmatched. The CDR3 DNA reads as TGTGCCAGCAGCTCCCGGGACAGGGGTGAAAAACTGTTTTTT. Protein product: CASSSRDRGEKLFF.

This clone was observed a handful of times. The sample has other DNA sequences that encode this CDR3 too. The rearrangement joins TRBV30 to TRBJ2-7, with a tentative D call TRBD1 (8 bases). Between the trimmed V and J ends, which lost 3 bases and 3 bases, there was a span of 15 bases. The CDR3 covers 14 residues. Germline assignment: CDR1 GTSNPN and CDR2 SVGIG (reference sequence). The CDR3: CAWRQQGGSYEQYF. CDR3 nucleotide sequence: TGTGCCTGGAGACAACAGGGGGGGAGCTACGAGCAGTACTTC.